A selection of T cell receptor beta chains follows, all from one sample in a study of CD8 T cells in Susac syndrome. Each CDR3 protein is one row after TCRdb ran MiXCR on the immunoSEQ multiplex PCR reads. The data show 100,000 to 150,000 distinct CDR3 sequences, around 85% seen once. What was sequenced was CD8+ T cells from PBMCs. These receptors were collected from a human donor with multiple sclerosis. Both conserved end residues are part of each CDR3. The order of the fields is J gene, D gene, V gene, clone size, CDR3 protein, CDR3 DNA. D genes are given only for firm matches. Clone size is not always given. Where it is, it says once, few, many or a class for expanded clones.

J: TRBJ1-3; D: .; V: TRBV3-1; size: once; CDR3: CASSQGEGGWNTIYF; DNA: TGTGCCAGCAGCCAAGGGGAGGGGGGCTGGAACACCATATATTTT
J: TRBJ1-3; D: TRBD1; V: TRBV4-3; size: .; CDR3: CASSQGPSRGRNTIYF; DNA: TGCGCCAGCAGCCAAGGGCCCAGCAGGGGGAGGAACACCATATATTTT
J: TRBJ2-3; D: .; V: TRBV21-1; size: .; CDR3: CAGTMAGGPDTQYF; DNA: TGTGCCGGTACCATGGCGGGAGGACCAGATACGCAGTATTTT
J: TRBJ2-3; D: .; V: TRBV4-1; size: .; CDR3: CASSIQRGAPDTQYF; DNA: TGCGCCAGCAGCATCCAGCGTGGGGCCCCAGATACGCAGTATTTT
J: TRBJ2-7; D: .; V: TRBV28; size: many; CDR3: CASSFSYEQYF; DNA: TGTGCCAGCAGCTTCTCCTACGAGCAGTACTTC
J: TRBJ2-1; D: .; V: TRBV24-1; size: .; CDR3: CATSDWGGTGYNEQFF; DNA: TGTGCCACCAGTGATTGGGGCGGGACCGGTTACAATGAGCAGTTCTTC
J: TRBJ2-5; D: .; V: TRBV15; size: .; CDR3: CATSSGRGTIETQYF; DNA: TGTGCCACCAGCTCGGGACGGGGGACGATCGAGACCCAGTACTTC
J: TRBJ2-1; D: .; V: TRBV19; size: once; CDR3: CASSFFGLANEQFF; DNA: TGTGCCAGTAGTTTCTTTGGTTTGGCCAATGAGCAGTTCTTC
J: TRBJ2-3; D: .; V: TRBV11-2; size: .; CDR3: CASSSLLYRGTDTQYF; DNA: TGTGCCAGCAGTTCTCTTTTGTATAGGGGTACAGATACGCAGTATTTT
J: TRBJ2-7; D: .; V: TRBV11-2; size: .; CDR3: CASSRLEVEQYF; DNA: TGTGCCAGCAGCCGACTAGAAGTCGAGCAGTACTTC
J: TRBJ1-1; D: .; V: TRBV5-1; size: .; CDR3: CASSLSGGAEAFF; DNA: TGCGCCAGCAGCCTCTCTGGGGGGGCTGAAGCTTTCTTT
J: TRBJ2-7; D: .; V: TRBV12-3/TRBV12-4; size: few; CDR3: CASSFEGSQYF; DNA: TGTGCCAGCAGTTTCGAGGGGTCACAGTACTTC
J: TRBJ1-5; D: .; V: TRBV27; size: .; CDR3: CASSNNGGGQPQHF; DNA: TGTGCCAGCAGCAACAACGGGGGTGGGCAGCCCCAGCATTTT
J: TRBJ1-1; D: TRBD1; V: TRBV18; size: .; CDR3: CASSPNRGASRVVAFF; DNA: TGTGCCAGCTCACCCAACAGGGGCGCGAGCAGGGTTGTAGCTTTCTTT
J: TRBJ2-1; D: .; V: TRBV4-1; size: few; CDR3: CASSQVGWSYNEQFF; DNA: TGCGCCAGCAGCCAAGTGGGTTGGTCCTACAATGAGCAGTTCTTC
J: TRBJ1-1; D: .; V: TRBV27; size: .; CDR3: CASREVGDTEAFF; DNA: TGTGCCAGCCGAGAGGTTGGGGACACTGAAGCTTTCTTT
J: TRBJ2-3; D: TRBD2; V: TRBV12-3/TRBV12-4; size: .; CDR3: CASSQGLAGITDTQYF; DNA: TGTGCCAGCAGCCAAGGACTAGCGGGGATCACAGATACGCAGTATTTT
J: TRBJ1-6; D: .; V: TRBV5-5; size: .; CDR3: CASSPYMRSPLHF; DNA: TGTGCCAGCAGCCCTTACATGCGTTCACCCCTCCACTTT
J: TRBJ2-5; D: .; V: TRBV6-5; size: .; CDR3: CASSYFDPRETQYF; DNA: TGTGCCAGCAGTTACTTCGACCCCAGGGAGACCCAGTACTTC
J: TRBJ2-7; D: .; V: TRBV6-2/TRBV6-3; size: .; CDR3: CASSYSRGWSDEQYF; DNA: TGTGCCAGCAGTTACTCGAGAGGTTGGAGTGACGAGCAGTACTTC
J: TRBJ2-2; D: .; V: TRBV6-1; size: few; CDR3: CASSEMNTGELFF; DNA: TGTGCCAGCAGTGAAATGAACACCGGGGAGCTGTTTTTT
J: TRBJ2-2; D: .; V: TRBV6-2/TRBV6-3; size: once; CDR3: CASSYSLTGSNTGELFF; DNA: TGTGCCAGCAGTTACAGTTTGACAGGCTCGAACACCGGGGAGCTGTTTTTT
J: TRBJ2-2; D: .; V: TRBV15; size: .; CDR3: CATSRGGADRGLRINTGELFF; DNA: TGTGCCACCAGCAGAGGGGGGGCCGATCGTGGACTCCGAATTAACACCGGGGAGCTGTTTTTT
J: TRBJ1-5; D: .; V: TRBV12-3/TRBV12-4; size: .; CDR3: CASSLVRLSNQPQHF; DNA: TGTGCCAGCAGTTTGGTTCGCCTTAGCAATCAGCCCCAGCATTTT
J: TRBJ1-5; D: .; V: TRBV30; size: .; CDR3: CAWSYMGGSNQPQHF; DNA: TGTGCCTGGAGTTATATGGGAGGGAGCAATCAGCCCCAGCATTTT
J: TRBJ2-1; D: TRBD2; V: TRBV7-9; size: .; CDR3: CASSRYPMRLAGNEQFF; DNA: TGTGCCAGCAGCCGCTACCCCATGAGACTAGCGGGCAATGAGCAGTTCTTC
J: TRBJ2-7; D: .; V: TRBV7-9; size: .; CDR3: CASSGTPLSYEQYF; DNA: TGTGCCAGCAGCGGAACACCTCTCTCCTACGAGCAGTACTTC
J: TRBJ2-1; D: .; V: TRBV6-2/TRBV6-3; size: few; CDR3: CASSYTINAVKPGEQFF; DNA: TGTGCCAGCAGTTACACGATAAACGCGGTTAAGCCCGGTGAGCAGTTCTTC
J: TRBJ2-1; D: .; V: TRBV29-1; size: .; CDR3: CSVLHAMTSSYNEQFF; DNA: TGCAGCGTTCTACATGCGATGACAAGCTCCTACAATGAGCAGTTCTTC
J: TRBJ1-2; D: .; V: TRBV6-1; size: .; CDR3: CASTNLLWGVDPTNYGYTF; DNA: TGTGCCAGCACCAATCTCCTTTGGGGGGTAGATCCAACTAACTATGGCTACACCTTC
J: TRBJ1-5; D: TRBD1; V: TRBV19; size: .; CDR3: CASSFGTGGVTPQHF; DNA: TGTGCCAGTAGCTTTGGGACAGGGGGCGTCACGCCCCAGCATTTT
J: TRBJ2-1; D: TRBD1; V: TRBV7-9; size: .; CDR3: CASSLLRDRPYNEQFF; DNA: TGTGCCAGCAGCTTACTCCGGGACAGGCCCTACAATGAGCAGTTCTTC
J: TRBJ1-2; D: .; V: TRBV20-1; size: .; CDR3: CSAPTRALSPNGYTF; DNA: TGCAGTGCACCGACACGGGCGCTGAGCCCTAATGGCTACACCTTC
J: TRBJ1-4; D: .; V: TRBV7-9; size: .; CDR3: CASSSRDGTTNEKLFF; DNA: TGTGCCAGCAGCTCCAGAGATGGGACAACTAATGAAAAACTGTTTTTT
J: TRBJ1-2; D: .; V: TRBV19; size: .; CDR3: CASSIGGEYYGYTF; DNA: TGTGCCAGTAGTATAGGCGGGGAGTACTATGGCTACACCTTC
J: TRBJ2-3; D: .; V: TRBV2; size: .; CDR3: CASSGSRGLSTDTQYF; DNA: TGTGCCAGCAGTGGTTCGCGCGGGCTTAGCACAGATACGCAGTATTTT
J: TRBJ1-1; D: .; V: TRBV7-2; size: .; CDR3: CASSFGEGGTLDTEAFF; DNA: TGTGCCAGCAGCTTCGGTGAAGGGGGTACGTTGGACACTGAAGCTTTCTTT
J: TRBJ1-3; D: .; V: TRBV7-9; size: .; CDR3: CASSPNVGGYSGNTIYF; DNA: TGTGCCAGCAGCCCCAACGTGGGGGGATACTCTGGAAACACCATATATTTT
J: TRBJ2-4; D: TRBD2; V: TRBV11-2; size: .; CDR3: CASSLGRDGDLWKNIQYF; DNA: TGTGCCAGCAGTCTGGGGAGGGACGGAGACTTATGGAAAAACATTCAGTACTTC
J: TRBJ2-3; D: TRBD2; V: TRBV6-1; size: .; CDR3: CASSLKAGGTDTQYF; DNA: TGTGCCAGCAGCCTGAAAGCGGGGGGCACAGATACGCAGTATTTT
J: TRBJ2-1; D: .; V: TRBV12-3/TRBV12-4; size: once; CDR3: CASSLTRGSEEQFF; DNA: TGTGCCAGCAGTTTAACCAGGGGATCAGAAGAGCAGTTCTTC
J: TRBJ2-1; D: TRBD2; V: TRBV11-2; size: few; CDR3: CASSSPRELADYNEQFF; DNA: TGTGCCAGCAGCTCACCAAGGGAGCTAGCGGATTACAATGAGCAGTTCTTC
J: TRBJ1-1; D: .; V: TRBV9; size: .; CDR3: CASSPTGTWSTEAFF; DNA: TGTGCCAGCAGCCCTACAGGGACCTGGTCCACTGAAGCTTTCTTT
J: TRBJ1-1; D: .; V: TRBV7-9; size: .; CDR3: CASSTLDRMNTEAFF; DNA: TGTGCCAGCAGCACCTTAGACAGAATGAACACTGAAGCTTTCTTT
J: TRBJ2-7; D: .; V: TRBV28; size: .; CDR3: CASSDILSFYEQYF; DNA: TGTGCCAGCAGTGACATCCTAAGTTTCTACGAGCAGTACTTC
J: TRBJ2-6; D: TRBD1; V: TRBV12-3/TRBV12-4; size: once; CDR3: CASSQVGDREASGANVLTF; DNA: TGTGCCAGCAGTCAGGTTGGGGACAGGGAGGCTTCTGGGGCCAACGTCCTGACTTTC
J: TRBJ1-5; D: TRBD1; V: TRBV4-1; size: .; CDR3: CASSQSPGTASNQPQHF; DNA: TGCGCCAGCAGCCAAAGTCCCGGGACAGCAAGCAATCAGCCCCAGCATTTT
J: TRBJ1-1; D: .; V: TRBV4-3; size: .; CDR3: CASSQRYRVMGNTEAFF; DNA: TGCGCCAGCAGCCAAAGGTACAGGGTGATGGGGAACACTGAAGCTTTCTTT
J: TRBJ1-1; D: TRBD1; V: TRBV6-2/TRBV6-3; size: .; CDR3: CASRAGGLSEAFF; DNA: TGTGCCAGCAGAGCAGGGGGCTTGTCTGAAGCTTTCTTT